The rows below give T cell receptor beta chains drawn from one sample of a study of OX40 agonist ivuxolimab in advanced cancers. Profiled with immunoSEQ multiplex PCR; TCRdb holds only in-frame clones, not every one. The sample comprises around 51,000 clones, around 73% of which are singletons, and approximately 2% rests with the top ten. This specimen consisted of CD4+ or CD8+ T cells sorted from blood, obtained in a trial of the OX40 agonist ivuxolimab. The receptors shown here come from an adult with an advanced solid tumor such as melanoma, head and neck, liver or kidney cancer. The CDR3 runs from the conserved cysteine through the conserved F or W. Each record gives: D gene, J gene, clone size, V gene, CDR3 protein, CDR3 DNA. The D gene is left open where the match is weak. Clone size is not always given. Where it is, it says once, few, many or a class for expanded clones.

>NA|TRBJ2-7|NA|TRBV12-5
CASLDHYEQYF
TGTGCTAGTCTAGACCACTACGAGCAGTACTTC
>TRBD1|TRBJ1-2|NA|TRBV28
CASSFQDRMAYGYTF
TGTGCCAGCAGTTTCCAGGACAGGATGGCCTATGGCTACACCTTC
>NA|TRBJ2-7|NA|TRBV5-4
CASSFLASYEQYF
TGTGCCAGCAGCTTCCTAGCGTCCTACGAGCAGTACTTC
>TRBD2|TRBJ2-7|NA|TRBV7-9
CASRGLASYEQYF
TGTGCCAGCAGGGGACTAGCGTCCTACGAGCAGTACTTC
>NA|TRBJ1-4|NA|TRBV2
CASMAGGFTTNEKLFF
TGTGCCAGCATGGCAGGCGGATTTACAACTAATGAAAAACTGTTTTTT
>TRBD2|TRBJ2-7|few|TRBV7-6
CASSLKLAGAHTYEQYF
TGTGCCAGCAGCTTAAAACTAGCGGGAGCCCACACCTACGAGCAGTACTTC
>NA|TRBJ1-3|NA|TRBV4-1
CASSPIRGRAGNTIYF
TGCGCCAGCAGCCCAATCAGGGGCCGGGCTGGAAACACCATATATTTT
>NA|TRBJ2-2|NA|TRBV7-8
CASSLVSSAAETGELFF
TGTGCCAGCAGCTTAGTTTCTTCGGCTGCGGAGACCGGGGAGCTGTTTTTT
>TRBD2|TRBJ2-7|NA|TRBV28
CASTRTSYEQYF
TGTGCCAGCACCAGGACTAGTTACGAGCAGTACTTC
>NA|TRBJ2-3|NA|TRBV11-2
CASSLEGRDTDTQYF
TGTGCCAGCAGTCTAGAGGGAAGGGACACAGATACGCAGTATTTT
>NA|TRBJ1-4|NA|TRBV27
CARITGLNEKLFF
TGTGCCAGGATAACAGGTCTTAATGAAAAACTGTTTTTT
>NA|TRBJ1-4|NA|TRBV6-5
CASSYSGTLNEKLFF
TGTGCCAGCAGTTACTCGGGGACACTGAATGAAAAACTGTTTTTT
>NA|TRBJ2-3|few|TRBV30
CAWSLEGAADTQYF
TGTGCCTGGAGCTTGGAGGGAGCGGCAGATACGCAGTATTTT
>NA|TRBJ2-7|NA|TRBV6-1
CASSDRRSGSSYEQYF
TGTGCCAGCAGTGACAGGCGATCCGGGAGCTCCTACGAGCAGTACTTC
>TRBD1|TRBJ2-7|NA|TRBV27
CASSLTQGARWQYF
TGTGCCAGCAGTTTAACGCAGGGGGCAAGGTGGCAGTACTTC
>NA|TRBJ2-4|NA|TRBV6-5
CASSYSALAKNIQYF
TGTGCCAGCAGTTACTCGGCGCTAGCCAAAAACATTCAGTACTTC
>TRBD2|TRBJ2-3|few|TRBV7-9
CASSLILSGSTDTQYF
TGTGCCAGCAGCCTAATCCTTAGCGGGAGCACAGATACGCAGTATTTT